A selection of T cell receptor beta chains follows, all from one sample in a study of T cell responses to AZD1222 COVID-19 vaccine. Some clones are missing from TCRdb's copy, which holds only in-frame ones; the method was immunoSEQ multiplex PCR. Of approximately 190,000 clones listed, approximately 90% are singletons. Sequencing used peripheral blood, obtained on day 0 of AZD1222 vaccination. The receptor set was obtained from an adult in good health. CDR3s include the opening cysteine and the closing phenylalanine or tryptophan. D genes are given only for firm matches. The size field is filled for only some rows; it gives once, few, many or a size class.

size	V	J	D	DNA	CDR3
-	TRBV5-6	TRBJ2-7	-	TGTGCCAGCAGCTTGTGGGGCAGCTCAGTCAAAACCTACGAGCAGTACTTC	CASSLWGSSVKTYEQYF
-	TRBV27	TRBJ1-5	-	TGTGCCAGCAGTTTTTCGGGCTTTGATAAGCCCCAGCATTTT	CASSFSGFDKPQHF
-	TRBV7-9	TRBJ1-4	-	TGTGCCAGCAGCCCAACAGGACAGATTAATGAAAAACTGTTTTTT	CASSPTGQINEKLFF
-	TRBV4-3	TRBJ2-3	-	TGCGCCAGCAGCCAGGGAGGACGACGCACAGATACGCAGTATTTT	CASSQGGRRTDTQYF
few	TRBV7-8	TRBJ2-2	-	TGTGCCAGCAGCCCCCAATCAGGGCCTCCCGGGGAGCTGTTTTTT	CASSPQSGPPGELFF
-	TRBV6-5	TRBJ1-1	-	TGTGCCAGCAGCCCCGAGGGGGAGAGGAGCACTGAAGCTTTCTTT	CASSPEGERSTEAFF
-	TRBV9	TRBJ2-5	-	TGTGCCAGCAGCGTTCTAGGGGATGAGACCCAGTACTTC	CASSVLGDETQYF
-	TRBV5-1	TRBJ2-5	-	TGCGCCAGCAGCCCCCAAAACGGGCAAGAGACCCAGTACTTC	CASSPQNGQETQYF
-	TRBV7-3	TRBJ1-2	TRBD1	TGTGCCAGCAGCCGGGGGACAGAAGCTTCCGATGGCTACACCTTC	CASSRGTEASDGYTF
-	TRBV7-8	TRBJ1-1	-	TGTGCCAGCAGCTTAGCGTGGGGTGACACTGAAGCTTTCTTT	CASSLAWGDTEAFF
-	TRBV6-5	TRBJ1-2	TRBD1	TGTGCCAGCAGTTACTACCGACAGGGGGTCGGCTATGGCTACACCTTC	CASSYYRQGVGYGYTF
few	TRBV15	TRBJ1-1	-	TGTGCCACCACAGGGCGCTTGAACACTGAAGCTTTCTTT	CATTGRLNTEAFF
once	TRBV7-9	TRBJ1-2	TRBD1	TGTGCCAGCAGCCACAGAGTGGTACGGGACAGTCCTCCGTTCACCTTC	CASSHRVVRDSPPFTF
-	TRBV9	TRBJ1-4	TRBD1	TGTGCCAGCAGCCCTCAAGGGGGCTTCGGTGAAAAACTGTTTTTT	CASSPQGGFGEKLFF
-	TRBV5-6	TRBJ2-7	-	TGTGCCAGCAGCTTGACCGTGGGAGGTTCCTACGAGCAGTACTTC	CASSLTVGGSYEQYF
few	TRBV10-3	TRBJ1-6	TRBD1	TGTGCCATCAGGACCAGGACAGGGTCAGACTCACCCCTCCACTTT	CAIRTRTGSDSPLHF
-	TRBV27	TRBJ1-5	-	TGTGCCAGCAGTGAAGTGTTTTTCTTGGGTCAGCCCCAGCATTTT	CASSEVFFLGQPQHF
-	TRBV5-1	TRBJ2-7	-	TGCGCCAGCAGCTTGGAATCTTTGAAGGCCTACGAGCAGTACTTC	CASSLESLKAYEQYF
-	TRBV7-3	TRBJ2-1	-	TGTGCCAGCAGCCACGCCGGGGGCTTGGGTGAGCAGTTCTTC	CASSHAGGLGEQFF
-	TRBV7-2	TRBJ1-6	TRBD1	TGTGCCAGCAGCTTAATGACAGGGGCCTATAATTCACCCCTCCACTTT	CASSLMTGAYNSPLHF
once	TRBV6-6	TRBJ2-7	-	TGTGCCAGCAGTTTAGACGATCCCGGGTCCTACGAGCAGTACTTC	CASSLDDPGSYEQYF
once	TRBV7-2	TRBJ2-3	-	TGTGCCAGCAGCTTACGTCGGGTCGGTGGAGATACGCAGTATTTT	CASSLRRVGGDTQYF
few	TRBV7-2	TRBJ2-7	TRBD2	TGTGCCAGCAGCCTACAGGGACTAGCGGGGGGAGGTGAGCAGTACTTC	CASSLQGLAGGGEQYF
-	TRBV11-1	TRBJ1-1	-	TGTGCCAGCAGCTTTCGTCCCACTGAAGCTTTCTTT	CASSFRPTEAFF
-	TRBV28	TRBJ2-3	-	TGTGCCAGCATGGGGACTCGCACAGATACGCAGTATTTT	CASMGTRTDTQYF
few	TRBV11-3	TRBJ2-2	-	TGTGCCAGCAGCTTAGGTGGGGGCACGAACACCGGGGAGCTGTTTTTT	CASSLGGGTNTGELFF
-	TRBV9	TRBJ2-7	-	TGTGCCAGCAGCATCTCCGGGACTTCCTCCTACGAGCAGTACTTC	CASSISGTSSYEQYF
-	TRBV19	TRBJ2-7	TRBD1	TGTGCCAGTAGTATAGACTTCTACCGGGACAGGGATTTGGGCGAGCAGTACTTC	CASSIDFYRDRDLGEQYF
-	TRBV15	TRBJ1-6	-	TGTGCCACCAGCAGAGATCCATTGGGGGGTTCACCCCTCCACTTT	CATSRDPLGGSPLHF
-	TRBV12-3/TRBV12-4	TRBJ1-3	-	TGTGCCAGCAGCCCCTCCGGGGACACCATATATTTT	CASSPSGDTIYF
few	TRBV7-8	TRBJ2-7	TRBD2	TGTGCCAGCAGCTTAGTGTCAGTAGCGGGAGGGCCTATAGGTTCCTACGAGCAGTACTTC	CASSLVSVAGGPIGSYEQYF
-	TRBV19	TRBJ1-3	-	TGTGCCAGTAGTAATTTCCGGAACTCTGGAAACACCATATATTTT	CASSNFRNSGNTIYF
-	TRBV6-4	TRBJ2-5	TRBD1	TGTGCCAGCAGACACAGACAGGGTTGGGGCGAGACCCAGTACTTC	CASRHRQGWGETQYF
-	TRBV6-1	TRBJ1-2	-	TGTGCCAGCAGTGAATGGGGCAGAGGGGCGGCCTATGGCTACACCTTC	CASSEWGRGAAYGYTF
-	TRBV9	TRBJ1-2	TRBD1	TGTGCCAGCAGCGGGGACAGGCCCTTCTTC	CASSGDRPFF
once	TRBV5-1	TRBJ2-4	-	TGCGCCAGCAGCTTGGGGGAACGACTAGCCAAAAACATTCAGTACTTC	CASSLGERLAKNIQYF
-	TRBV5-1	TRBJ2-2	-	TGCGCCAGCAGCTCAGGGTATCCGGCCGGGGAGCTGTTTTTT	CASSSGYPAGELFF
-	TRBV5-4	TRBJ2-2	TRBD1	TGTGCCAGCAGCGAACGGCCCGGGACAGGGAAGATTCCCGGGGAGCTGTTTTTT	CASSERPGTGKIPGELFF
-	TRBV27	TRBJ1-1	TRBD1	TGTGCCAGCAGTTTATCCATGAATACGAGACAGGGGATGAACACTGAAGCTTTCTTT	CASSLSMNTRQGMNTEAFF
-	TRBV5-1	TRBJ2-5	-	TGCGCCAGCAGCCCGGGGGGGACAGCTCAAGAGACCCAGTACTTC	CASSPGGTAQETQYF
-	TRBV4-3	TRBJ2-3	-	TGCGCCAGCAGCCAAGATCAGGCTGCCGATACGCAGTATTTT	CASSQDQAADTQYF